These T cell receptor beta chains were read from a single sample in a study of control samples from healthy donors and cancer patients. Repertoires were generated with immunoSEQ multiplex PCR, while TCRdb's copy carries only in-frame clones and drops some. The table includes fewer than 500,000 clones, approximately 92% detected once. Material: PBMCs. Receptor source: a man in his forties with head and neck cancer. The CDR3 runs from the conserved cysteine through the conserved F or W. D genes are given only for firm matches. Clone size is not always given. Where it is, it says once, few, many or a class for expanded clones.

d_call,v_call,j_call,clone_size,cdr3_length,cdr3_nt,cdr3_aa
.,TRBV7-3,TRBJ1-2,.,15,TGTGCCAGCAGCTTAGACGGGGGGCGATTATATGGCTACACCTTC,CASSLDGGRLYGYTF
.,TRBV28,TRBJ1-5,.,14,TGTGCCAGCAGTTTACCAGGGGTGCAAGGGCCCCAGCATTTT,CASSLPGVQGPQHF
.,TRBV5-1,TRBJ2-3,.,13,TGCGCCAGCAGCTTAAGGACAGCAGATACGCAGTATTTT,CASSLRTADTQYF
.,TRBV6-5,TRBJ1-1,.,14,TGTGCCAGCAGTTTCCAAGGGAGGAACACTGAAGCTTTCTTT,CASSFQGRNTEAFF
.,TRBV7-3,TRBJ2-6,.,15,TGTGCCAGCAGCTATCAGGGCTCTGGGGCCAACGTCCTGACTTTC,CASSYQGSGANVLTF
TRBD1,TRBV19,TRBJ2-5,.,13,TGTGCCACCAGGGACAGGGGGCGAGAGACCCAGTACTTC,CATRDRGRETQYF
TRBD1,TRBV7-9,TRBJ1-4,.,15,TGTGCCAGCAGCCCGACAGGGCCAACTAATGAAAAACTGTTTTTT,CASSPTGPTNEKLFF
.,TRBV7-9,TRBJ2-3,few,15,TGTGCCAGCAGCTTAGAGGGGATTCCCACAGATACGCAGTATTTT,CASSLEGIPTDTQYF
.,TRBV29-1,TRBJ2-7,.,14,TGCAGCGTCGCCGACCCCATAATGCCCTACGAGCAGTACTTC,CSVADPIMPYEQYF
.,TRBV10-3,TRBJ1-5,.,15,TGTGCCATCAGTGATGAAGGGTGGGGCTCTGCGGCCCAGCATTTT,CAISDEGWGSAAQHF
.,TRBV20-1,TRBJ2-3,once,11,TGCAGTGCTAGAGGACAGTATACGCAGTATTTT,CSARGQYTQYF
.,TRBV3-1/TRBV3-2,TRBJ2-7,.,16,TGTGCCAGCAGCCAAGATCTCAAATGCTTTTCCTACGAGCAGTACTTC,CASSQDLKCFSYEQYF
.,TRBV7-9,TRBJ1-1,.,15,TGTGCCAGCAGCTTGGGCGCAAGGGATCACACTGAAGCTTTCTTT,CASSLGARDHTEAFF
.,TRBV30,TRBJ1-1,.,12,TGTGCCTGGAGTTCAGGGAACACTGAAGCTTTCTTT,CAWSSGNTEAFF
TRBD1,TRBV7-9,TRBJ1-1,.,13,TGTGCCAGCTCAACAGGGGGAAGAACTGAAGCTTTCTTT,CASSTGGRTEAFF
.,TRBV6-5,TRBJ1-1,.,14,TGTGCCAGCAGTTTCCAACAGACGAACACTGAAGCTTTCTTT,CASSFQQTNTEAFF
.,TRBV3-1/TRBV3-2,TRBJ2-5,.,14,TGTGCCAGCAGCCAAGAGACACCGACGGAGACCCAGTACTTC,CASSQETPTETQYF
TRBD1,TRBV5-1,TRBJ2-5,once,16,TGCGCCAGCAGCTTGGGTGGACAGGGGGGACAAGAGACCCAGTACTTC,CASSLGGQGGQETQYF
TRBD1,TRBV2,TRBJ1-5,few,15,TGTGCCACCCTCGGGACAGGGGGCGCGGTTCAGCCCCAGCATTTT,CATLGTGGAVQPQHF
.,TRBV4-1,TRBJ1-2,.,13,TGCGCCAGCAGAAAACCAGAGAGAGATGGCTACACCTTC,CASRKPERDGYTF
.,TRBV5-8,TRBJ1-1,.,12,TGTGCCAGCACCGCACGGGGTACTGAAGCTTTCTTT,CASTARGTEAFF
TRBD2,TRBV19,TRBJ2-1,.,13,TGTGCCAGTAGTTCTGCTAGCGGTAATGAGCAGTTCTTC,CASSSASGNEQFF
TRBD2,TRBV27,TRBJ2-1,.,13,TGTGCCAGCAGTTCAAAGACTAGCGATGAGCAGTTCTTC,CASSSKTSDEQFF
TRBD2,TRBV6-5,TRBJ2-2,.,14,TGTGCCAGTATCAGCGGGACGAACACCGGGGAGCTGTTTTTT,CASISGTNTGELFF
TRBD2,TRBV5-1,TRBJ2-2,.,15,TGCGCCAGCAGCTTAGATCAGCGGGGGACCGGGGAGCTGTTTTTT,CASSLDQRGTGELFF
.,TRBV19,TRBJ1-2,.,15,TGTGCCACCTTAGCGGGGAAGGCCACCCTATATGGCTACACCTTC,CATLAGKATLYGYTF
TRBD1,TRBV6-2/TRBV6-3,TRBJ2-7,few,16,TGTGCCAGCAGTTACCGAGGGACAGGGAAGGGCTACGAGCAGTACTTC,CASSYRGTGKGYEQYF
.,TRBV5-1,TRBJ2-7,.,16,TGCGCCAGCAGCGTCCGGGGTGTGTCGGGGGACCACGAGCAGTACTTC,CASSVRGVSGDHEQYF
.,TRBV28,TRBJ2-7,.,14,TGTGCCAGCAGTTCAGGCGGGGCGGAGGACGAGCAGTACTTC,CASSSGGAEDEQYF
.,TRBV20-1,TRBJ2-1,few,11,TGCAGTGCTTGGGACAAAGCTGGGCAGTTCTTC,CSAWDKAGQFF
TRBD2,TRBV5-1,TRBJ2-1,.,16,TGCGCCAGCAGCGTCGGGACTAGCGGGGTGTCCAATGAGCAGTTCTTC,CASSVGTSGVSNEQFF
.,TRBV11-3,TRBJ1-6,.,13,TGTGCCAGCAGCTTAGATGTGCATTCACCCCTCCACTTT,CASSLDVHSPLHF
TRBD2,TRBV5-1,TRBJ2-1,.,16,TGCGCCAGCAGCTTGTCTCAACTAGCGGGGGTTGATGAGCAGTTCTTC,CASSLSQLAGVDEQFF
TRBD1,TRBV5-1,TRBJ1-6,.,15,TGCGCCAGCAGCTACAGGGGGCGGGATAATTCACCCCTCCACTTT,CASSYRGRDNSPLHF
.,TRBV7-3,TRBJ2-3,few,13,TGTGCCAGCAGCTTTGGACACCCAGATACGCAGTATTTT,CASSFGHPDTQYF
.,TRBV11-2,TRBJ2-7,once,18,TGTGCCAGCAGCTACCAACCCCCGGGACAAAACCCCTCCTACGAGCAGTACTTC,CASSYQPPGQNPSYEQYF
.,TRBV28,TRBJ2-2,.,14,TGTGCCAGCAGTTCCCTCAAAGGAACCGGGGAGCTGTTTTTT,CASSSLKGTGELFF
.,TRBV19,TRBJ2-1,.,14,TGTGCCAGTAGTACCCCTCCGTTTTGGCGTGAGCAGTTCTTC,CASSTPPFWREQFF
.,TRBV6-1,TRBJ2-2,.,15,TGTGCCAGCAGTGAAAATGTAGTCGGAGTAGGGGAGCTGTTTTTT,CASSENVVGVGELFF
.,TRBV6-6,TRBJ2-7,.,12,TGTGCCAGCAGTTACAACTCCTACGAGCAGTACTTC,CASSYNSYEQYF
.,TRBV5-1,TRBJ1-1,.,11,TGCGCCAGTACCACGGACACTGAAGCTTTCTTT,CASTTDTEAFF
.,TRBV14,TRBJ1-4,.,13,TGTGCCAGCAGCCAAGCTCGGGGGGAAAAACTGTTTTTT,CASSQARGEKLFF
.,TRBV5-4,TRBJ2-2,.,15,TGTGCCAGCAGCTTGGGTACTACGAACACCGGGGAGCTGTTTTTT,CASSLGTTNTGELFF
.,TRBV7-9,TRBJ1-4,once,14,TGTGCCAGCAGCTTGACTGGGAATGATGAAAAACTGTTTTTT,CASSLTGNDEKLFF
TRBD1,TRBV24-1,TRBJ2-1,.,14,TGTGCCACCAGTGAGGCGACAGGGTACAATGAGCAGTTCTTC,CATSEATGYNEQFF
TRBD1,TRBV14,TRBJ1-1,few,15,TGTGCCAGCAGCCAAGTTCTGGGACAGACTACTGAAGCTTTCTTT,CASSQVLGQTTEAFF
.,TRBV4-1,TRBJ1-2,few,15,TGCGCCAGCAGCCAAGTCTTAGAAGTGGACTATGGCTACACCTTC,CASSQVLEVDYGYTF
.,TRBV27,TRBJ1-5,.,13,TGTGCCAGCAGTTACGGGGTCCGGCAGCCCCAGCATTTT,CASSYGVRQPQHF
.,TRBV27,TRBJ2-4,.,15,TGTGCCAGCAGTTTATCGGGTGTTGTAGAAAACATTCAGTACTTC,CASSLSGVVENIQYF
.,TRBV10-3,TRBJ1-1,.,14,TGTGCCATCAGTCTGTCGGGGAGGAACACTGAAGCTTTCTTT,CAISLSGRNTEAFF
TRBD1,TRBV12-3/TRBV12-4,TRBJ2-3,.,13,TGTGCCAGCAGTCAGATACAGGGGGCTACGCAGTATTTT,CASSQIQGATQYF
.,TRBV6-6,TRBJ2-3,.,21,TGTGCCAGCAGTCCCAGGGACACCCTTCTGGGAGCGGGAAAGAGTACAGATACGCAGTATTTT,CASSPRDTLLGAGKSTDTQYF
TRBD2,TRBV6-5,TRBJ2-1,.,13,TGTGCCACCTCCCAGCGGGAGTCCTATGAGCAGTTCTTC,CATSQRESYEQFF
.,TRBV6-6,TRBJ2-7,.,13,TGTGCCAGCAGGGGGGACGGGACGGACGAACAGTACTTC,CASRGDGTDEQYF
TRBD2,TRBV19,TRBJ2-7,.,14,TGTGCCAGTAGTGTTCGGGGGGGTTCGGACGAGCAGTACTTC,CASSVRGGSDEQYF